The TCR beta chain under discussion was sequenced for a study of response to subunit inactivated influenza vaccine. TCRdb processed the RT-PCR reads anew with MiXCR; each CDR3 protein has one entry. This table has about 190,000 distinct CDR3 sequences, approximately 15% appearing once. Worth noting for this clonotype: The target antigen is unknown.

Whole-study results and caveats: Authors suggested each seasonal flu vaccination may recruit only limited numbers of new T cells.

The germline gives CDR1 LGHNA, CDR2 YNFKEQ. This CDR3 comprises 15 residues. J gave up 4 bases and V 0 bases, and 4 bases lay outside the gene matches. The origin of this receptor is a man aged 50-59 years who received an inactivated influenza vaccine. V usage is TRBV4-2 and J usage is TRBJ2-7, with TRBD1 identical over 9 bases. Material: CD8+ T cells sorted from PBMCs, obtained more than 4 days after vaccination. This chain's CDR3 is CASSQDGQGSYEQYF. CDR3 DNA sequence: TGTGCCAGCAGCCAAGATGGACAGGGGAGTTACGAGCAGTACTTC.